Sequencing of this T cell receptor (beta chain) was carried out in a study of identical twins. Study-level points and caveats: The more abundant beta clonotypes in cord blood had fewer insertions, and memory repertoires did not show this. Where beta out-of-frame sequences were concerned, excess twin sharing was weaker.

CDR1 is MDHEN and CDR2 is SYDVKM in the germline V gene. This CDR3 is 14 amino acids long. Trimming pared 4 bases from V and 2 bases from J, leaving 11 bases between. In every case, the donor was a healthy Caucasian. In the case of this clonotype: The antigen remains undetermined.

TCRdb recomputed calls from the 5' RACE reads with MiXCR, one row per CDR3 protein. The table records about 700,000 distinct CDR3 sequences, less than 10% of them present only once. This sample was also put to use in a study of yellow fever vaccine responses in identical twins.

Sequences were obtained from PBMCs. This receptor was taken from a woman aged 18-29 years in good health. The V call is TRBV28, the J call TRBJ2-5; D not certain. The CDR3 protein is CASSSPVGQETQYF. The DNA of the CDR3 is TGTGCCAGCAGTTCCCCGGTGGGGCAAGAGACCCAGTACTTC.